Following are 26 T cell receptor beta chains from one sample sequenced in a study of chemoradiotherapy in HPV16-positive cancers. Method: immunoSEQ multiplex PCR; TCRdb's copy keeps in-frame clones and lacks some. The sample yields 20,000 to 25,000 clones, 75% to 90% seen once. Sequenced here: blood, sampled from a patient who underwent chemoradiotherapy. The receptors come from a human donor with HPV-associated anogenital cancer.

CDR3 nucleotides: TGTGCCAGCAGCTCCTCCCCCGGGGGACTCGAGACCCAGTACTTC. This sequence encodes CASSSSPGGLETQYF. The chain links TRBV7-6 to TRBJ2-5; maybe TRBD2 (6 bases). The CDR3 is 15 residues long. The germline V gene encodes CDR1 SGHVS and CDR2 FNYEAQ. V lost 4 bases and J 5 bases, leaving 17 bases between the germline ends.

The chain couples TRBV30 to TRBJ2-3, with 11 bases matching TRBD2. V shed 8 bases, J shed 8 bases, and the junction held 6 bases outside the gene matches. This CDR3 region has 12 residues. CDR1 is GTSNPN, CDR2 SVGIG, per germline (reference sequence). CDR3 sequence: CARSGGAGTQYF. The CDR3 region has the DNA TGTGCCCGTAGCGGGGGGGCAGGTACGCAGTATTTT. The entire variable domain, with the rest obtained from reference TRBV30 and TRBJ2-3, is as follows: SQTIHQWPATLVQPVGSPLSLECTVEGTSNPNLYWYRQAAGRGLQLLFYSVGIGQISSEVPQNLSASRPQDRQFILSSKKLLLSDSGFYLCARSGGAGTQYFGPGTRLTVL.

This clone was counted once. The V gene is TRBV11-3, the J gene TRBJ2-7; 8 nucleotides agree with TRBD2. The CDR3 is 19 residues long. V was pared by 10 bases and J by 2 bases, with 25 bases of the junction left unmatched. CDR1 and CDR2 from the germline V gene are SGHNT and YENEEA. DNA of the CDR3: TGTGCCAACCCTAGGTCTCCCCCCGAACTAGCGGATAATGCCTACGAGCAGTACTTC. This codes for CANPRSPPELADNAYEQYF.

This chain uses TRBV19 with TRBJ2-7, with TRBD1 matching 8 bases. The length of the CDR3 is 11 residues. With V trimmed by 7 bases and J by 7 bases, 3 bases remained unmatched. CDR1 is LNHDA and CDR2 is SQIVND in the germline V gene (reference sequence). CDR3 sequence (DNA): TGTGCCAGTACGGACAGGGAAGAGCAGTACTTC. Protein sequence: CASTDREEQYF.

The chain is built from TRBV5-8 and TRBJ2-7, with 12 nucleotides matching TRBD2. The CDR3 consists of 15 residues. With V trimmed by 1 base and J by 10 bases, 9 bases remained unmatched. The germline CDR1 and CDR2 sequences are SGHTS and YDEGEE. The CDR3 reads CASSLKTSGSPSQYF. CDR3 sequence (DNA): TGTGCCAGCAGCTTGAAGACTAGCGGGAGCCCTAGTCAGTACTTC.

The chain links TRBV7-2 to TRBJ1-3, with 7 bases that match TRBD1. V lost 4 bases to trimming and J lost 5 bases; unmatched junction nucleotides: 5. Per germline, CDR1 SGHTA and CDR2 FQGNSA. The CDR3 sequence is 14 residues long. The CDR3 region has the DNA TGTGCCAGCAGCTCTCGGGACAGCCGAAACACCATATATTTT. It is translated as CASSSRDSRNTIYF.

In its sample, this clone was seen a few times. V and J are TRBV7-2 and TRBJ2-7; D is ambiguous. The CDR3 sequence is 17 residues long. CDR1 and CDR2 (germline): SGHTA, FQGNSA. Between the trimmed V and J ends, which lost 1 base and 5 bases, there was a span of 21 bases. The CDR3 DNA reads TGTGCCAGCAGCTTAGAGGCAATATGGACGGGCACCAACGAGCAGTACTTC. Amino acids: CASSLEAIWTGTNEQYF.

The sample holds a few counts of this clone. The chain has TRBV19 and TRBJ2-3, with 13 bases matching TRBD2. The germline CDR1 and CDR2 sequences are LNHDA and SQIVND (reference sequence). V gave up 5 bases and J gave up 1 base; unmatched junction bases: 6. The CDR3 consists of 17 residues. As DNA, the CDR3 is TGTGCCAGTAGTTCGGGACTAGCGGGGTCTCGCACAGATACGCAGTATTTT. Its protein is CASSSGLAGSRTDTQYF.

The chain combines TRBV5-5 with TRBJ2-7; D is possibly TRBD1 or TRBD2 (5 bases each). Germline V gene sequence: CDR1 SGHKS, CDR2 YYEKEE (reference sequence). The V end was cut by 0 bases, the J end by 3 bases, with 16 bases between. CDR3 length equals 16 residues. CDR3: CASSLAEGTVYYEQYF. Here the CDR3 DNA reads TGTGCCAGCAGCTTGGCCGAAGGGACCGTTTACTACGAGCAGTACTTC.

This chain joins TRBV30 and TRBJ2-7; no definite D call. CDR1 is GTSNPN, CDR2 SVGIG, per germline (reference sequence). V lost 0 bases and J 3 bases, leaving 9 bases between the germline ends. The CDR3 has 13 residues. The CDR3 region has the DNA TGTGCCTGGAGTGTCGGTAGAAACTACGAGCAGTACTTC. Amino acids: CAWSVGRNYEQYF.

This clone is a singleton in its sample. The genes are TRBV15 and TRBJ2-7, with 9 nucleotides matching TRBD1. Germline V lookup: CDR1 LNHNV, CDR2 YYDKDF (reference sequence). Trimming removed 1 base from V and 4 bases from J; junction bases left unmatched: 5. CDR3 size: 15 residues. The CDR3 sequence is CATSRGGQGFYEQYF. The CDR3 DNA follows: TGTGCCACCAGCAGAGGGGGACAGGGCTTTTACGAGCAGTACTTC. The variable domain in full, completed from reference TRBV15 and TRBJ2-7, reads DAMVIQNPRYQVTQFGKPVTLSCSQTLNHNVMYWYQQKSSQAPKLLFHYYDKDFNNEADTPDNFQSRRPNTSFCFLDIRSPGLGDTAMYLCATSRGGQGFYEQYFGPGTRLTVT.

The V and J genes are TRBV6-5 and TRBJ1-2; 7 bases line up with TRBD1. V lost 4 bases, J lost 4 bases, and 9 bases stayed unmatched. Germline-derived CDR1 and CDR2 are MNHEY and SVGAGI. CDR3 length: 15 amino acids. CDR3: CASSLTTGPSYGYTF. The CDR3 region has the DNA TGTGCCAGCAGTTTAACGACAGGGCCTTCCTATGGCTACACCTTC.

The rearrangement links TRBV14 to TRBJ2-7, with unresolved D. V was trimmed by 4 bases and J by 5 bases, leaving 9 bases between them. The germline CDR1 and CDR2 sequences are SGHDN and FVKESK. The CDR3 totals 12 residues. The CDR3: CASSRGWNEQYF. The CDR3 DNA is TGTGCCAGCAGCCGTGGGTGGAACGAGCAGTACTTC. Using reference TRBV14 and TRBJ2-7 for the parts outside the CDR3, the full variable domain is EAGVTQFPSHSVIEKGQTVTLRCDPISGHDNLYWYRRVMGKEIKFLLHFVKESKQDESGMPNNRFLAERTGGTYSTLKVQPAELEDSGVYFCASSRGWNEQYFGPGTRLTVT.

There are a few counts of this clone. This chain uses TRBV7-9 with TRBJ1-5; 9 nucleotides match TRBD1. Trimming cost V 2 bases and J 11 bases; bases outside gene matches: 7. Germline CDR1 SEHNR, CDR2 FQNEAQ (reference sequence). This CDR3 spans 14 amino acids. The CDR3, as DNA: TGTGCCAGCAGCTTACCGGGACAGGGATCGACCCAGCATTTT. It codes for CASSLPGQGSTQHF.

The rearrangement joins TRBV2 to TRBJ2-1, with unresolved D. This CDR3 comprises 15 residues. V was clipped by 1 base and J by 0 bases, with 7 bases between them. Germline CDR1 and CDR2: SNHLY and FYNNEI. In nucleotides, the CDR3 is TGTGCCAGCAGTGAAGGGGGTTTCTCCTACAATGAGCAGTTCTTC. Its translation: CASSEGGFSYNEQFF.

This chain links TRBV30 with TRBJ1-1; D not resolved. Trimming took 3 bases from V and 4 from J, leaving 12 bases between them. This CDR3 comprises 13 residues. The germline CDR1 and CDR2 sequences are GTSNPN and SVGIG (reference sequence). This chain's CDR3 is CAWSQGRATEAFF. In DNA form, the CDR3 reads TGTGCCTGGAGCCAAGGACGGGCCACTGAAGCTTTCTTT.

The rearrangement joins TRBV6-4 to TRBJ1-1; D unclear. Per the germline V gene, CDR1 is MRHNA and CDR2 is SNTAGT. The CDR3 has 16 residues. V dropped 2 bases and J dropped 5 bases, with 18 bases sitting between them. The CDR3, as DNA: TGTGCCAGCAGTGACACGAACCGTTTCGAGAGGACTGAAGCTTTCTTT. Translated, it gives CASSDTNRFERTEAFF.

J is TRBJ2-5 and V is TRBV4-2; 14 bases match TRBD2. V was pared by 5 bases and J by 4 bases, with 15 bases of the junction left unmatched. The germline V gene encodes CDR1 LGHNA and CDR2 YNFKEQ. The CDR3 length is 19 residues. Written as DNA, the CDR3 is TGTGCCAGCAGCAAGACTAGCGGGGGGGTTGGATTATCGGGAGAGACCCAGTACTTC. Its protein is CASSKTSGGVGLSGETQYF.

A few counts support this clone. This rearrangement joins TRBV15 to TRBJ2-2; D not resolved. Germline CDR1 is LNHNV and CDR2 is YYDKDF (reference sequence). This CDR3 contains 15 residues. V shed 1 base and J shed 6 bases, with 12 bases lying between them. CDR3 in DNA: TGTGCCACCAGCAGAGGTAGTGGGGATGCCGGGGAGCTGTTTTTT. Protein sequence: CATSRGSGDAGELFF.

The J gene is TRBJ1-6, the V gene TRBV5-4; the D is unclear. Germline V gene data show CDR1 as SGHNT and CDR2 as YYREEE (reference sequence). CDR3 length: 12 residues. Trimming cost V 6 bases and J 5 bases, with 6 bases left between them. The CDR3 spells CASTIDNSPLHF. CDR3 in DNA: TGTGCCAGCACCATCGATAATTCACCCCTCCACTTT.

V and J are TRBV30 and TRBJ2-7; D perhaps matches TRBD2 (6 bases). The CDR3 is made up of 11 amino acids. Germline CDR1 is GTSNPN and CDR2 is SVGIG (reference sequence). V lost 3 bases and J 7 bases, leaving 10 bases between the germline ends. The CDR3 DNA follows: TGTGCCTGGAGCGGAGGGTGGGAGCAGTACTTC. Protein sequence: CAWSGGWEQYF.

This rearrangement joins TRBV5-5 to TRBJ2-7, with no clear D. The CDR3 sequence is 11 residues long. Trimming shortened V by 2 bases and J by 6 bases, and 6 bases separated the two germline ends. Germline V CDR1 and CDR2: SGHKS, YYEKEE (reference sequence). In DNA, the CDR3 is TGTGCCAGCAGCTTTTCGGGCGAGCAGTACTTC. The encoded protein is CASSFSGEQYF.

The chain joins TRBV19 to TRBJ2-1; 9 bases align to TRBD2. Losses at the gene ends were 6 bases for V and 5 bases for J; bases not matched to a gene: 20. The germline V gene encodes CDR1 LNHDA and CDR2 SQIVND (reference sequence). The CDR3 runs to 19 residues. As DNA, the CDR3 is TGTGCCAGTAGGGGACGGTTAGCGGGAGTCCGGGGGGAAAACAATGAGCAGTTCTTC. Translating it yields CASRGRLAGVRGENNEQFF.

The rearrangement uses TRBV4-3 and TRBJ2-2; D call uncertain. From germline, CDR1 is LGHNA and CDR2 YSLEER. The CDR3 has 15 amino acids. Trimming took off 3 bases at V and 1 base at J, with 9 bases between the two ends. For the CDR3, the DNA is TGCGCCAGCAGCCACTCGGCCCAGAACACCGGGGAGCTGTTTTTT. It encodes CASSHSAQNTGELFF.

This sequence joins TRBV19 and TRBJ2-4; the match to TRBD2 covers 7 bases. Germline V gene sequence: CDR1 LNHDA, CDR2 SQIVND (reference sequence). Trimming removed 6 bases from V and 8 bases from J; junction bases left unmatched: 7. The CDR3 covers 13 residues. The CDR3 coding sequence is TGTGCCAGTAGCACCACCGCGGGGGACATTCAGTACTTC. The encoded protein is CASSTTAGDIQYF. Drawing the rest from reference TRBV19 and TRBJ2-4, the complete variable domain is DGGITQSPKYLFRKEGQNVTLSCEQNLNHDAMYWYRQDPGQGLRLIYYSQIVNDFQKGDIAEGYSVSREKKESFPLTVTSAQKNPTAFYLCASSTTAGDIQYFGAGTRLSVL.

This sequence joins TRBV6-1 and TRBJ1-4; TRBD1 matches 9 bases. This CDR3 has 14 amino acids. Germline V gives CDR1 MNHNS, CDR2 SASEGT. Unmatched junction bases numbered 1, after V lost 1 base and J lost 7 bases. The CDR3 region has the DNA TGTGCCAGCAGTGAAGGGACAGGGGTTGAAAAACTGTTTTTT. Its translation: CASSEGTGVEKLFF.